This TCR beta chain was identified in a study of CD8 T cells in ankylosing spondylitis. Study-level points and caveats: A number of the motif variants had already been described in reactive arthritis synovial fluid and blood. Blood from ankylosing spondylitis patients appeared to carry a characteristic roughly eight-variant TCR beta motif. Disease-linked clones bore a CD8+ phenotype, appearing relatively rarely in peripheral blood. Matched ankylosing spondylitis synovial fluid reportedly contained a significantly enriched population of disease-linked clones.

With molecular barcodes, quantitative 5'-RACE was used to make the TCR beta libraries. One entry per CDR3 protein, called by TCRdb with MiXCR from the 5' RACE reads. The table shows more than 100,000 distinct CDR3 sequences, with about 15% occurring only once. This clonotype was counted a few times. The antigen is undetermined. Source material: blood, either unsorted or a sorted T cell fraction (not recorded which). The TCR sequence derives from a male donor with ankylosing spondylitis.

CDR3 sequence reads: CASSLADRSSGANVLTF. The CDR3 coding sequence is TGTGCCAGCAGCTTAGCCGACAGGAGCTCTGGGGCCAACGTCCTGACTTTC. The chain links TRBV7-2 to TRBJ2-6, with D possibly being TRBD1 (6 bases). The CDR3 sequence is 17 residues long. CDR1 is SGHTA and CDR2 is FQGNSA in the germline V gene. V was pared by 0 bases and J by 0 bases, with 9 bases between.